Presented here are 18 T cell receptor beta chains from one specimen sequenced in a study of cytomegalovirus exposure and HLA in healthy donors. Use of 60 Vbeta and 13 Jbeta primers characterized the PCR. Libraries were prepared by immunoSEQ multiplex PCR; TCRdb keeps only in-frame clonotypes and omits some of them. The table lists over 100,000 clones. The specimen sequenced was PBMCs. Receptors were obtained from a man between 25 and 39 years old in good health and CMV-seronegative.

The chain uses TRBV30 and TRBJ2-5; TRBD1 agrees at 7 bases. CDR1 GTSNPN and CDR2 SVGIG come from the germline V gene (reference sequence). The CDR3 runs 14 residues. Germline trimming cut 4 bases from V and 0 bases from J; bases unmatched to any gene: 5. CDR3: CAWTRDSHQETQYF. As DNA, the CDR3 is TGTGCCTGGACCCGGGACAGCCACCAAGAGACCCAGTACTTC.

The chain couples TRBV28 to TRBJ1-5, with TRBD1 matching 7 bases. V trimming: 8 bases; J trimming: 9 bases; junction bases outside the gene matches: 7. CDR1 and CDR2 from the germline V gene are MDHEN and SYDVKM. The CDR3 loop spans 12 amino acids. The CDR3 DNA is TGTGCCAGCCGGGACAGCAAGACGCCCCAGCATTTT. Protein product: CASRDSKTPQHF.

The chain carries TRBV9 and TRBJ2-3; TRBD1 agrees at 7 bases. This CDR3 comprises 13 residues. Germline V gives CDR1 SGDLS, CDR2 YYNGEE. Unmatched junction bases numbered 5, after V lost 0 bases and J lost 10 bases. The CDR3 spells CASSVVGGPPQYF. CDR3 bases: TGTGCCAGCAGCGTAGTAGGGGGCCCACCGCAGTATTTT. Looking up the rest from reference TRBV9 and TRBJ2-3 gives the full variable domain: DSGVTQTPKHLITATGQRVTLRCSPRSGDLSVYWYQQSLDQGLQFLIQYYNGEERAKGNILERFSAQQFPDLHSELNLSSLELGDSALYFCASSVVGGPPQYFGPGTRLTVL.

V usage is TRBV28 and J usage is TRBJ1-1, with 12 bases lining up with TRBD1. The J segment lost 10 bases and the V segment lost 5 bases, leaving 11 bases of the junction unmatched. The germline V gene has CDR1 MDHEN and CDR2 SYDVKM. The CDR3 runs to 15 residues. The CDR3: CASSPRTGTGGLAFF. The CDR3, as DNA: TGTGCCAGCAGTCCCAGAACCGGGACAGGGGGCTTAGCTTTCTTT.

The chain links TRBV7-6 to TRBJ1-1; D gene uncertain. V gave up 2 bases and J gave up 3 bases, with 10 bases separating them. The CDR3 runs to 14 residues. Germline V CDR1 and CDR2: SGHVS, FNYEAQ. The CDR3 DNA reads as TGTGCCAGCAGCTTACAGGAGAGGGACACTGAAGCTTTCTTT. Translated, it gives CASSLQERDTEAFF.

The V call is TRBV5-1, the J call TRBJ2-1; 9 bases map to TRBD1. V lost 4 bases and J lost 7; bases outside the gene matches: 9. The CDR3 consists of 15 residues. CDR1 SGHRS and CDR2 YFSETQ come from the germline V gene. The CDR3 DNA is TGCGCCAGCAGCCGTGGACAGGGGAGTGCGAATGAGCAGTTCTTC. This codes for CASSRGQGSANEQFF.

The chain uses TRBV6-5 and TRBJ2-7; TRBD1 aligns across 8 bases. In germline, CDR1 is MNHEY, CDR2 SVGAGI. The CDR3 covers 14 residues. The J segment lost 3 bases and the V segment lost 5 bases, leaving 6 bases of the junction unmatched. In DNA form, the CDR3 reads TGTGCCAGCAGTACTCGGACAGGGATCTACGAGCAGTACTTC. This gives the protein CASSTRTGIYEQYF.

The chain employs TRBV7-6 and TRBJ2-7, with TRBD1 matching over 10 bases. This CDR3 is 15 amino acids long. With V trimmed by 3 bases and J by 7 bases, 9 bases remained unmatched. Germline CDR1 reads SGHVS; CDR2 reads FNYEAQ. The CDR3 is CASSLGAGTGAEQYF. The CDR3 DNA reads TGTGCCAGCAGCTTGGGAGCCGGGACAGGGGCTGAGCAGTACTTC.

This rearrangement joins TRBV6-5 to TRBJ2-3, with D perhaps TRBD1 (6 bases). The germline V and J ends were trimmed by 2 bases and 4 bases, with 7 bases remaining between them. CDR1 and CDR2 (germline): MNHEY, SVGAGI. The CDR3 length is 13 residues. In DNA form, the CDR3 reads TGTGCCAGCAGTTACCCAGGGGCAGATACGCAGTATTTT. Amino acid sequence: CASSYPGADTQYF.

CDR3 nucleotide sequence: TGTGCCATCAGGGCTGAGACAGGCGAAGAGACCCAGTACTTC. It encodes CAIRAETGEETQYF. V gene TRBV10-3 combines with J gene TRBJ2-5; weak D call: TRBD1 (6 bases). V was trimmed by 6 bases and J by 3 bases, leaving 14 bases between them. Germline V gene lookup returns CDR1 ENHRY and CDR2 SYGVKD. This CDR3 spans 14 amino acids.

This chain joins TRBV7-2 and TRBJ2-5; 8 bases line up with TRBD2. V lost 4 bases to trimming and J lost 6 bases; unmatched junction nucleotides: 4. Germline CDR1 is SGHTA and CDR2 is FQGNSA. The CDR3 runs 13 residues. CDR3 bases: TGTGCCAGCAGCTGGACTAGCACGCAGACCCAGTACTTC. Protein product: CASSWTSTQTQYF.

The gene calls are TRBV5-1 and TRBJ1-3; 9 bases are a match to TRBD1. The V gene's germline CDR1 is SGHRS and CDR2 YFSETQ. This CDR3 is 16 amino acids long. Germline trimming cut 3 bases from V and 0 bases from J; bases unmatched to any gene: 4. The CDR3 DNA sequence: TGCGCCAGCAGCTATGCGACAGGGGGCTCTGGAAACACCATATATTTT. Protein sequence: CASSYATGGSGNTIYF.

The rearrangement uses TRBV6-6 and TRBJ1-5; unclear D gene. V dropped 0 bases and J dropped 1 base, with 7 bases sitting between them. CDR3 length: 15 residues. Germline V gene sequence: CDR1 MNHNY, CDR2 SVGAGI (reference sequence). In nucleotides, the CDR3 is TGTGCCAGCAGTTACTCGAGCGGGAGCAATCAGCCCCAGCATTTT. Amino acid sequence: CASSYSSGSNQPQHF.

The V and J genes are TRBV27 and TRBJ2-1, with 7 bases aligning to TRBD2. V lost 2 bases, J lost 5 bases, and 6 bases stayed unmatched. CDR3 size: 15 residues. Germline V gene data show CDR1 as MNHEY and CDR2 as SMNVEV (reference sequence). This CDR3 reads CASSLLGGGNNEQFF. The CDR3 nucleotides are TGTGCCAGCAGTTTACTTGGGGGGGGGAACAATGAGCAGTTCTTC.

The V call is TRBV5-1, the J call TRBJ1-3, with TRBD1 identical over 8 bases. Germline CDR1 is SGHRS and CDR2 is YFSETQ. The V gene end was trimmed by 1 base and the J gene end by 0 bases; junction bases not matched to a gene: 3. The CDR3 is made up of 16 amino acids. CDR3 amino acids: CASSLWGTGSGNTIYF. The CDR3 nucleotides read TGCGCCAGCAGCTTGTGGGGGACAGGCTCTGGAAACACCATATATTTT.

The chain recombines TRBV6-5 with TRBJ2-5, with a possible D match to TRBD2 (7 bases). The J call may be wrong; the DNA end is better matched by TRBJ2-7. Germline CDR1 and CDR2: MNHEY and SVGAGI. This CDR3 spans 14 amino acids. For the CDR3, the DNA is TGTGCCAGCGGGCGGGGGCCGTTTTTGTACGAGCAGTACTTC. Encoded protein: CASGRGPFLYEQYF.

The gene calls are TRBV6-5 and TRBJ2-5; 7 nucleotides align to TRBD2. The DNA end favors TRBJ2-7, so the J call may be wrong. Germline CDR1 MNHEY, CDR2 SVGAGI. This CDR3 has 14 amino acids. CDR3 protein: CASSRRRGYYEQYF. The CDR3 DNA is TGTGCCAGCAGCCGCCGGCGGGGGTACTACGAGCAGTACTTC.

The chain carries TRBV6-1 and TRBJ2-5; no firm D call. The J call may be mistaken, given a closer DNA end match to TRBJ2-7. The CDR3 sequence is 14 residues long. Per germline, CDR1 MNHNS and CDR2 SASEGT. This chain's CDR3 is CASRLSRSHYEQYF. CDR3 DNA sequence: TGTGCCAGCAGGCTTTCTCGGTCCCACTACGAGCAGTACTTC.